These T cell receptor beta chains were read from a single sample in a study of regulatory T cells in long-lasting Graves disease. TCRdb called the multiplex PCR reads again in MiXCR, with one record for every CDR3 protein. The data contain some 410,000 distinct CDR3 sequences, 16% of them seen just once; the ten biggest clones take up about 10%. These data were also reused for a study on T cells in Graves' hyperthyroidism and ophthalmopathy.

The source material was peripheral blood mononuclear cells (PBMCs), sampled at new diagnosis, from a patient treated with antithyroid drugs. The origin of the receptors is a woman in her 30s with Graves disease. The CDR3 runs from the conserved cysteine through the conserved F or W. A D gene is named only where the DNA matches it firmly. Only some rows state a clone size, as once, few, many or a class for expanded clones.

d_call clone_size j_call v_call cdr3_length cdr3_aa cdr3_nt
NA many TRBJ2-1 TRBV7-3 15 CASRFTGTGFNEQFF TGTGCCAGCAGGTTTACCGGGACTGGCTTCAATGAGCAGTTCTTC
NA NA TRBJ1-3 TRBV24-1 17 CATSDGGIQSSGNTIYF TGTGCCACCAGTGATGGGGGGATCCAGAGCTCTGGAAACACCATATATTTT
TRBD2 many TRBJ2-1 TRBV6-2/TRBV6-3 14 CASQKREAYNEQFF TGTGCCAGCCAAAAGCGGGAGGCCTACAATGAGCAGTTCTTC
NA many TRBJ1-1 TRBV28 17 CASSSGVGGFMNTEAFF TGTGCCAGCAGTTCCGGTGTAGGAGGCTTCATGAACACTGAAGCTTTCTTT
NA NA TRBJ2-2 TRBV7-2 16 CASSLVGALPTGELFF TGTGCCAGCAGCTTAGTCGGGGCCCTGCCCACCGGGGAGCTGTTTTTT
TRBD1 many TRBJ1-1 TRBV4-2 16 CASRKDRTGMNTEAFF TGTGCCAGCAGGAAAGATAGGACAGGCATGAACACTGAAGCTTTCTTT
TRBD2 few TRBJ2-7 TRBV5-5 14 CASSPSGTIYEQYF TGTGCCAGCAGCCCTAGCGGGACCATCTACGAGCAGTACTTC
NA many TRBJ2-1 TRBV5-1 16 CASSLGTVHSYNEQFF TGCGCCAGCAGCTTGGGGACAGTGCACTCCTACAATGAGCAGTTCTTC
NA many TRBJ1-5 TRBV6-1 17 CASSHRSALRGNQPQHF TGTGCCAGCAGCCACCGCTCTGCTCTACGCGGCAATCAGCCCCAGCATTTT
NA few TRBJ2-5 TRBV10-3 15 CAISEGQSRQETQYF TGTGCCATCAGTGAAGGACAGTCCCGCCAAGAGACCCAGTACTTC
NA many TRBJ1-5 TRBV28 17 CASRTLTAESYEQPQHF TGTGCCAGCAGGACACTTACGGCTGAGTCATACGAACAGCCCCAGCATTTT
NA many TRBJ2-4 TRBV28 13 CASSLGLLNIQYF TGTGCCAGCAGTTTAGGCTTACTCAACATTCAGTACTTC
NA once TRBJ1-2 TRBV27 13 CASSLSPIYGYTF TGTGCCAGCAGTTTATCGCCCATCTATGGCTACACCTTC
NA many TRBJ2-7 TRBV18 14 CASSPGESSYEQYF TGTGCCAGCTCACCCGGGGAGTCTTCCTACGAGCAGTACTTC
TRBD1 many TRBJ1-2 TRBV10-3 16 CATTGQGVGLDYGYTF TGTGCCACAACGGGACAGGGAGTCGGGCTGGACTATGGCTACACCTTC
NA NA TRBJ2-1 TRBV7-6 11 CASSTDNEQFF TGTGCCAGCAGCACAGATAATGAGCAGTTCTTC
NA many TRBJ1-4 TRBV7-2 16 CASSLGFGANGGKLFF TGTGCCAGCAGCTTAGGGTTCGGGGCTAACGGAGGAAAACTGTTTTTT
TRBD1 many TRBJ2-1 TRBV29-1 19 CSVEGRVQGAPPVPYEQFF TGCAGCGTTGAAGGGAGGGTACAGGGGGCACCCCCTGTCCCATATGAGCAGTTCTTC
NA many TRBJ2-2 TRBV27 15 CASLRWHGDTGELFF TGTGCCAGCCTTAGGTGGCACGGGGACACCGGGGAGCTGTTTTTT
TRBD1 many TRBJ2-4 TRBV18 15 CASSPSATGVNIQYF TGTGCCAGCTCACCATCCGCGACAGGGGTGAACATTCAGTACTTC
NA NA TRBJ2-2 TRBV4-1 17 CASSRPMGDAYTGELFF TGCGCCAGCAGCCGACCGATGGGGGACGCATACACCGGGGAGCTGTTTTTT
TRBD1 few TRBJ2-1 TRBV6-4 17 CASSQGQTLGVYNEQFF TGTGCCAGCAGTCAGGGACAGACCCTGGGGGTCTACAATGAGCAGTTCTTC
TRBD2 many TRBJ2-1 TRBV7-8 16 CASSQRTSGSYNEQFF TGTGCCAGCAGCCAGCGGACTAGCGGCTCCTACAATGAGCAGTTCTTC
TRBD1 many TRBJ2-3 TRBV7-8 15 CASSSDRAPADTQYF TGTGCCAGCAGCTCGGACAGGGCCCCCGCAGATACGCAGTATTTT
TRBD1 many TRBJ1-2 TRBV11-2 16 CASSLEGRQGRHGYTF TGTGCCAGCAGCTTAGAGGGTAGACAGGGGCGGCATGGCTACACCTTC
NA few TRBJ2-7 TRBV5-1 14 CASTLLAGGNEQYF TGCGCCAGCACCTTACTAGCAGGAGGGAACGAGCAGTACTTC
NA NA TRBJ1-2 TRBV10-3 14 CAISEPDASYGYTF TGTGCCATCAGTGAACCGGACGCCTCATATGGCTACACCTTC
NA many TRBJ2-7 TRBV28 13 CASSFGDGYEQYF TGTGCCAGCAGTTTCGGGGACGGGTACGAGCAGTACTTC
TRBD2 many TRBJ2-1 TRBV20-1 16 CSARVGGRAFVNEQFF TGCAGTGCTAGAGTGGGGGGGAGGGCCTTCGTCAATGAGCAGTTCTTC
TRBD1 many TRBJ1-5 TRBV4-3 15 CASSQRTGPGQPQHF TGCGCCAGCAGCCAAAGGACAGGGCCAGGGCAGCCCCAGCATTTT
TRBD2 NA TRBJ2-3 TRBV20-1 18 CSARDPAASGRGTDTQYF TGCAGTGCTAGAGATCCTGCGGCTAGCGGGAGAGGCACAGATACGCAGTATTTT
TRBD1 many TRBJ2-3 TRBV19 15 CASSKGQVASDTQYF TGTGCCAGTAGTAAGGGACAGGTAGCTTCAGATACGCAGTATTTT
NA few TRBJ2-5 TRBV7-2 14 CASSLTQVSIAQYF TGTGCCAGCAGCTTGACACAGGTTTCCATAGCCCAGTACTTC
NA many TRBJ1-1 TRBV28 14 CASTFAQVYTEAFF TGTGCCAGCACTTTCGCACAGGTCTACACTGAAGCTTTCTTT
TRBD1 many TRBJ1-5 TRBV2 14 CASRRDRRDQPQHF TGTGCCAGCAGGAGGGACAGGAGAGATCAGCCCCAGCATTTT
TRBD2 many TRBJ2-1 TRBV11-2 15 CASSDRDYSYNEQFF TGTGCCAGCAGCGACCGGGACTACTCCTACAATGAGCAGTTCTTC
TRBD1 NA TRBJ1-5 TRBV10-3 13 CAINSQGDQPQHF TGTGCCATCAACTCACAGGGGGATCAGCCCCAGCATTTT
NA many TRBJ2-2 TRBV7-7 14 CASSPFEYTGELFF TGTGCTAGCAGCCCGTTCGAGTACACCGGGGAGCTGTTTTTT
NA many TRBJ2-1 TRBV27 17 CASSFSVGLSSYNEQFF TGTGCCAGCAGTTTCTCCGTGGGACTCAGCTCCTACAATGAGCAGTTCTTC
TRBD2 many TRBJ2-7 TRBV28 16 CASSASGLSGSYEQYF TGTGCCAGCAGTGCGTCCGGTCTTAGCGGGTCGTACGAGCAGTACTTC
TRBD1 NA TRBJ1-1 TRBV5-1 14 CASSRGQGFSEAFF TGCGCCAGCAGCCGAGGACAGGGATTCTCTGAAGCTTTCTTT
NA medium-sized TRBJ2-3 TRBV27 15 CASSSPGGSTDTQYF TGTGCCAGCAGCAGCCCTGGGGGGAGCACAGATACGCAGTATTTT
TRBD2 many TRBJ2-3 TRBV27 17 CASSSSGRPSSTDTQYF TGTGCCAGCAGTTCTAGCGGGAGACCCTCTAGCACAGATACGCAGTATTTT
NA many TRBJ2-3 TRBV20-1 14 CSATPRMSTDTQYF TGCAGTGCCACACCAAGGATGAGCACAGATACGCAGTATTTT
TRBD2 NA TRBJ2-7 TRBV20-1 14 CSARTSGSTYEQYF TGCAGTGCTAGGACTAGCGGGTCGACCTACGAGCAGTACTTC
NA many TRBJ2-7 TRBV2 15 CASSGFGFASFEQYF TGTGCCAGCAGTGGATTCGGCTTTGCCTCTTTCGAGCAGTACTTC
NA many TRBJ1-1 TRBV6-1 13 CASSGRSGTEAFF TGTGCCAGCAGTGGACGGTCCGGGACTGAAGCTTTCTTT
NA NA TRBJ1-2 TRBV5-1 14 CASSLGNANYGYTF TGCGCCAGCAGCTTAGGAAACGCTAACTATGGCTACACCTTC
NA many TRBJ2-5 TRBV12-3/TRBV12-4 14 CASSFVGGQETQYF TGTGCCAGCAGTTTCGTCGGGGGTCAAGAGACCCAGTACTTC
TRBD2 many TRBJ2-3 TRBV20-1 17 CSAEGLAGSSVTDTQYF TGCAGTGCTGAGGGACTAGCGGGATCCTCGGTCACAGATACGCAGTATTTT
NA NA TRBJ2-2 TRBV5-1 14 CASRVQSNTGELFF TGCGCCAGCAGAGTGCAGAGTAACACCGGGGAGCTGTTTTTT
NA NA TRBJ1-2 TRBV12-3/TRBV12-4 17 CASSLRAGTRPPYGYTF TGTGCCAGCAGTTTACGGGCAGGAACCCGCCCTCCCTATGGCTACACCTTC
NA NA TRBJ2-1 TRBV4-3 16 CASSQEDSDFYNEQFF TGCGCCAGCAGCCAAGAGGACAGTGACTTCTACAATGAGCAGTTCTTC
TRBD1 few TRBJ1-1 TRBV15 17 CATRSGTAYRMNTEAFF TGTGCCACCAGGAGCGGGACAGCTTATCGCATGAACACTGAAGCTTTCTTT
TRBD2 NA TRBJ2-1 TRBV11-2 14 CASIQRDSYNEQFF TGTGCCAGCATTCAGCGGGACTCCTACAATGAGCAGTTCTTC
NA NA TRBJ2-1 TRBV20-1 15 CSARGLVHASNEQFF TGCAGTGCTAGAGGACTAGTCCACGCCTCTAATGAGCAGTTCTTC
TRBD2 many TRBJ2-5 TRBV6-9 15 CASSYGLAGEETQYF TGTGCCAGCAGTTACGGGCTAGCGGGAGAAGAGACCCAGTACTTC